The following is a T cell receptor (beta chain) sequence with its context. The germline V gene has CDR1 MNHEY and CDR2 SVGEGT. The CDR3 totals 15 residues. V was shortened by 2 bases and J by 6 bases, with 14 bases between the two germline ends. Authors' data handling: Scientists estimated how many nucleated cells there were by amplifying reference gene primers. Produced via immunoSEQ multiplex PCR; TCRdb's table is partial and in-frame only. V and J calls and clone size are those listed in that table; D and trimming were worked out from the DNA. The sample lists some 160,000 clones; 75% to 85% were seen once. These data are taken from a study of blood T cell repertoires in COVID-19. Study as a whole: Samples came from the United States, Italy and Spain, spanning acute and convalescent COVID-19. T cells, B-cell-depleted T cells, or PBMCs provided the cDNA or gDNA that served as material.

The receptor comes from a human donor in a cohort sampled during active COVID-19. This rearrangement joins TRBV6-2 or TRBV6-3 to TRBJ2-1, with D possibly matching TRBD1 (5 bases). Sequencing input: peripheral blood. CDR3 sequence reads: CASSYGRVVSNEQFF. For the CDR3, the DNA is TGTGCCAGCAGTTACGGCAGGGTAGTTTCCAATGAGCAGTTCTTC.